This TCR beta chain is from a study of shared clonotypes between healthy human individuals. For the study at large: Used for every donor were three CD4 naive, three CD4 memory, two CD8 naive and one CD8 memory plate. General study findings and limits: Naive subsets, compared against memory subsets, generally had larger estimated richness values.

The authors ran the assay at deep level. Produced via immunoSEQ multiplex PCR; TCRdb's table is partial and in-frame only. The sample lists some 980,000 clones, 70% to 85% occurring once. This clone turned up a few times. No antigen is known for it. Splitting the CD4+ cells yielded a CD45RA+ naive subset and a CD45RA-negative memory subset. The TCR sequence derives from a young man in good health. Input material: memory CD4+ T cells sorted from blood. Subset defined: CD45RA-negative fraction.

CDR3 sequence reads: CAGAGNTEAFF. In DNA form, the CDR3 reads TGTGCTGGAGCTGGGAACACTGAAGCTTTCTTT. This chain uses TRBV30 with TRBJ1-1, with no clear D. Germline V gene sequence: CDR1 GTSNPN, CDR2 SVGIG (reference sequence). There are 11 residues in the CDR3.